The TCR beta chain under discussion was sequenced for a study of blood T cell repertoires in COVID-19. Study-level information: Acute-phase and convalescent COVID-19 samples originated in the United States, Italy and Spain. From T cells, B-cell-depleted T cells, or PBMCs came the material, which was cDNA or gDNA.

Methods used by the authors: Cell counts per sample came from amplifying reference gene primers. The table came from immunoSEQ multiplex PCR; TCRdb's copy has only in-frame clones and leaves some out. The V and J calls and clone size were taken over from that table, and D and trimming were inferred from the DNA. The data contain 150,000 to 200,000 clones, 88% of them singletons. Germline V lookup: CDR1 SNHLY, CDR2 FYNNEI. CDR3 length: 12 amino acids. Trimming shortened V by 6 bases and J by 6 bases, and 10 bases separated the two germline ends. The chain combines TRBV2 with TRBJ2-3, with D possibly TRBD1 on 6 matching bases. The clonotype comes from a man in his 60s with acute or convalescent COVID-19. The sample consisted of peripheral blood. This CDR3 is CASRIGGDTQYF. The CDR3 nucleotides read TGTGCCAGCAGGATTGGGGGCGATACGCAGTATTTT.